Here is one T cell receptor beta chain with its context. Authors' methods: How many nucleated cells were present was estimated from reference gene primer amplification. Assay used: immunoSEQ multiplex PCR; TCRdb lists only in-frame clones, some missing. V and J calls and clone size are copied from that table; D and trimming were computed from the DNA. The sample includes 100,000 or so clones, roughly 88% of them seen just once. Trimming removed 0 bases at V and 5 bases at J, with 11 bases between. Germline CDR1 and CDR2: SGDLS and YYNGEE. This CDR3 region has 14 residues. This record belongs to a study of blood T cell repertoires in COVID-19. About the study: The United States, Italy and Spain provided the acute and convalescent COVID-19 samples. The cDNA or gDNA used as material had been derived from T cells, B-cell-depleted T cells, or PBMCs.

The sequence was collected from a human donor in a cohort sampled during active COVID-19. The gene calls are TRBV9 and TRBJ2-5; D is unresolved. Source material: peripheral blood. The CDR3 bases are TGTGCCAGCAGCGTAGGCTTCCAGTCGGAGACCCAGTACTTC. Its translation: CASSVGFQSETQYF.